This TCR beta chain was retrieved from a study of blood T cell repertoires in COVID-19. Study details: Some COVID-19 samples were acute and others convalescent; all came from the United States, Italy and Spain. T cells, B-cell-depleted T cells, or PBMCs provided the cDNA or gDNA that served as material.

The assay was immunoSEQ multiplex PCR, and TCRdb's table has in-frame clones only and misses some. The sample has under 200,000 clones, around nine tenths seen once; the top ten hold under 6.5%. The sequence was collected from a middle-aged man with active or convalescent COVID-19. The specimen sequenced was peripheral blood.

The CDR3 reads CASSLQYNEQFF. The CDR3 DNA reads TGTGCCAGCAGCTTACAGTACAATGAGCAGTTCTTC. The V gene is TRBV7-8, the J gene TRBJ2-1; D not resolved. CDR1 is SGHVS and CDR2 is FQNEAQ in the germline V gene. This CDR3 region has 12 residues. The V end was cut by 2 bases, the J end by 4 bases, with 3 bases between.